This entry lists 21 T cell receptor beta chains sequenced from one sample in a study of T-cell reconstitution after alpha-beta-depleted transplantation in children. Unique molecular identifiers were incorporated into the prepared TCRbeta library. In TCRdb, the PCR reads were re-called with MiXCR into one record per CDR3 protein. The sample includes 400,000 to 500,000 distinct CDR3 sequences, approximately 10% of them seen just once. This specimen consisted of PBMCs from the stem cell graft donor, obtained from the stem cell graft. These receptors were taken from a human donor who donated a stem cell graft to a child with acute myeloid leukemia.

This clonotype was seen many times. This chain joins TRBV5-1 and TRBJ1-2; 9 bases are shared with TRBD1. J was trimmed by 5 bases and V by 1 base; bases with no gene match: 3. From germline, CDR1 is SGHRS and CDR2 YFSETQ. This CDR3 is 14 amino acids long. The CDR3 nucleotides are TGCGCCAGCAGCTTGACAGGGGGCGCGTATGGCTACACCTTC. It specifies CASSLTGGAYGYTF. The whole variable domain, remainder taken from reference TRBV5-1 and TRBJ1-2, is KAGVTQTPRYLIKTRGQQVTLSCSPISGHRSVSWYQQTPGQGLQFLFEYFSETQRNKGNFPGRFSGRQFSNSRSEMNVSTLELGDSALYLCASSLTGGAYGYTFGSGTRLTVV.

The chain uses TRBV5-1 and TRBJ2-7; D perhaps matches TRBD1 (8 bases). This CDR3 comprises 14 residues. Trimming removed 5 bases at V and 6 bases at J, with 18 bases between. Looked up from germline, CDR1 is SGHRS and CDR2 is YFSETQ. Here the CDR3 DNA reads TGCGCCAGCAGGAGAAAGGACAGGGAGGGCGAGCAGTACTTC. Translation: CASRRKDREGEQYF.

Ten or more counts support this clonotype. This chain uses TRBV20-1 with TRBJ1-1, with TRBD1 as a possible D gene (6 bases). This CDR3 region has 13 residues. Trimming stripped 6 bases from V and 3 bases from J, with 14 bases between. Germline V lookup: CDR1 DFQATT, CDR2 SNEGSKA (reference sequence). The DNA for the CDR3 is TGCAGTGCCCCAGGGGACGTGGACACTGAAGCTTTCTTT. It yields the protein CSAPGDVDTEAFF.

Ten or more counts support this clonotype. The rearrangement links TRBV5-1 to TRBJ2-5, with TRBD1 matching 8 bases. In germline, CDR1 is SGHRS, CDR2 YFSETQ. J lost 1 base, V lost 0 bases, and 5 bases had no gene match. CDR3 length equals 16 residues. The DNA for the CDR3 is TGCGCCAGCAGCTTGGCCACGGGACAGGCCCAAGAGACCCAGTACTTC. Protein: CASSLATGQAQETQYF.

J is TRBJ2-3 and V is TRBV5-1; 8 nucleotides line up with TRBD1. The CDR3 is 16 residues long. The junction had 11 bases not matched to a gene; V was cut back by 5 bases and J by 3 bases. The germline V gene has CDR1 SGHRS and CDR2 YFSETQ. The CDR3 sequence is CASRPTSDRATDTQYF. In DNA form, the CDR3 reads TGCGCCAGCAGGCCGACTTCGGACAGGGCGACAGATACGCAGTATTTT.

V gene TRBV20-1 combines with J gene TRBJ1-1; the D gene is possibly TRBD1 (6 bases). CDR1 DFQATT and CDR2 SNEGSKA come from the germline V gene (reference sequence). The CDR3 contains 17 residues. Trimming shortened V by 4 bases and J by 1 base, and 22 bases separated the two germline ends. This chain's CDR3 is CSATRRMGGQGNTEAFF. Written as DNA, the CDR3 is TGCAGTGCTACCCGAAGAATGGGGGGGCAGGGGAACACTGAAGCTTTCTTT.

This clonotype was seen a few times. The chain joins TRBV20-1 to TRBJ2-5; maybe TRBD2 (6 bases). CDR1 and CDR2 from the germline V gene are DFQATT and SNEGSKA (reference sequence). CDR3 length equals 12 residues. V was trimmed by 6 bases and J by 3 bases, leaving 11 bases between them. The CDR3 sequence: CSAAGLEETQYF. CDR3 sequence (DNA): TGCAGTGCCGCGGGACTCGAAGAGACCCAGTACTTC.

This clonotype has a handful of counts. This chain connects TRBV2 to TRBJ2-3; a possible D gene is TRBD1 (6 bases). The germline V and J ends were trimmed by 4 bases and 2 bases, with 7 bases remaining between them. The germline gives CDR1 SNHLY, CDR2 FYNNEI. The CDR3 is 13 residues long. In DNA, the CDR3 is TGTGCCAGCAGTGGGACAGACACAGATACGCAGTATTTT. Amino acids: CASSGTDTDTQYF.

The chain combines TRBV18 with TRBJ1-5; D is perhaps TRBD1 (5 bases). V lost 3 bases, J lost 2 bases, and 11 bases lay in between. Germline CDR1 and CDR2: KGHSH and LQKENI. This CDR3 is 15 amino acids long. The CDR3 region has the DNA TGTGCCAGCTCACCCCGCGGGGGTGGCAATCAGCCCCAGCATTTT. Protein sequence: CASSPRGGGNQPQHF.

This clonotype was counted many times. V gene TRBV7-2 combines with J gene TRBJ2-1; 8 bases align to TRBD1. J gave up 5 bases and V 5 bases, and 11 bases lay outside the gene matches. Looked up from germline, CDR1 is SGHTA and CDR2 is FQGNSA. The CDR3 is 16 residues long. CDR3 loop: CASSEASGTGDNEQFF. CDR3 bases: TGTGCCAGCAGCGAAGCGTCCGGGACAGGCGACAATGAGCAGTTCTTC.

The V and J genes are TRBV27 and TRBJ2-2, with D perhaps matching TRBD1 (5 bases). V was trimmed by 5 bases and J by 5 bases, leaving 18 bases between them. The germline gives CDR1 MNHEY, CDR2 SMNVEV (reference sequence). CDR3 length: 16 amino acids. CDR3 nucleotides: TGTGCCAGCAGTCCAAGTCAGGGAATGAGAACCGGGGAGCTGTTTTTT. Protein product: CASSPSQGMRTGELFF.

This clonotype was recorded many times. The chain employs TRBV5-5 and TRBJ1-1; D ambiguous. The length of the CDR3 is 13 residues. Trimming removed 0 bases from V and 5 bases from J, with 8 bases in between. The germline CDR1 and CDR2 sequences are SGHKS and YYEKEE (reference sequence). The CDR3 bases are TGTGCCAGCAGCTTGGGTGTGTGGACTGAAGCTTTCTTT. Translating it yields CASSLGVWTEAFF.

Ten or more counts support this clonotype. The chain combines TRBV20-1 with TRBJ1-1; D is undetermined. The CDR3 consists of 13 residues. Per germline, CDR1 DFQATT and CDR2 SNEGSKA (reference sequence). V lost 3 bases and J 3 bases, leaving 11 bases between the germline ends. The CDR3 sequence is CSASKGQDTEAFF. Written as DNA, the CDR3 is TGCAGTGCTAGCAAGGGTCAGGACACTGAAGCTTTCTTT.

This rearrangement joins TRBV30 to TRBJ2-1; a weak D match, TRBD2 (5 bases). V gave up 2 bases and J gave up 12 bases, with 14 bases separating them. The germline V gene has CDR1 GTSNPN and CDR2 SVGIG (reference sequence). This CDR3 is 12 amino acids long. CDR3 DNA: TGTGCCTGGAGTCCGACCCAGCGGTTGCAGTTCTTC. This codes for CAWSPTQRLQFF.

This clonotype has a count of ten or more. V gene TRBV7-3 combines with J gene TRBJ2-3, with a weak D call TRBD1 (6 bases). V lost 3 bases, J lost 2 bases, and 9 bases lay in between. The CDR3 spans 14 residues. CDR1 is SGHTA, CDR2 FQGTGA, per germline. The DNA of the CDR3 is TGTGCCAGCAGCTTGCAGGGGTTCACAGATACGCAGTATTTT. Amino acid sequence: CASSLQGFTDTQYF.

V usage is TRBV27 and J usage is TRBJ2-2; no definite D call. The CDR3 runs to 14 residues. The V gene's germline CDR1 is MNHEY and CDR2 SMNVEV (reference sequence). The V gene lost 5 bases and the J gene lost 5 bases, with 12 bases spanning the gap. The CDR3 sequence: CASSPYLGTGELFF. CDR3 DNA: TGTGCCAGCAGTCCCTACCTCGGGACCGGGGAGCTGTTTTTT.

This clonotype was seen a few times. V and J are TRBV4-2 and TRBJ2-3; D is unclear. This CDR3 region has 13 residues. V was pared by 7 bases and J by 0 bases, with 8 bases between. CDR1 is LGHNA, CDR2 YNFKEQ, per germline. The CDR3 DNA sequence: TGTGCCAGCACCGAAAGTAGCACAGATACGCAGTATTTT. Encoded protein: CASTESSTDTQYF.

This clonotype was observed many times. The chain recombines TRBV20-1 with TRBJ2-7, with 11 bases identical to TRBD2. The CDR3 is 15 amino acids. The V gene end was trimmed by 6 bases and the J gene end by 7 bases; junction bases not matched to a gene: 14. Germline V gene data show CDR1 as DFQATT and CDR2 as SNEGSKA (reference sequence). The CDR3 DNA sequence: TGCAGTGCCCTAAGGACTAGCGGGCCTACGGGGGAGCAGTACTTC. Its protein product is CSALRTSGPTGEQYF.

This clonotype occurred a few times. At one end the junction does not follow the germline gene, possibly because of a read error. This chain joins TRBV4-1 and TRBJ2-6; 7 nucleotides match TRBD1. CDR1 and CDR2 from the germline V gene are MGHRA and YSYEKL. This CDR3 spans 18 amino acids. This CDR3 reads CASSHPTGFGSGANGLTF. CDR3 bases: TGCGCCAGCAGCCATCCGACAGGGTTCGGCTCTGGGGCCAACGGCCTGACTTTC.

The chain uses TRBV7-9 and TRBJ1-6; weak D call: TRBD1 (5 bases). The V gene lost 5 bases and the J gene lost 9 bases, with 17 bases spanning the gap. Germline CDR1 is SEHNR and CDR2 is FQNEAQ (reference sequence). The CDR3 contains 15 residues. The CDR3 is CASSASGPGGSPLHF. The CDR3 region has the DNA TGTGCCAGCAGCGCGTCGGGCCCGGGGGGTTCACCCCTCCACTTT.

This clonotype has only a few counts. J is TRBJ2-7 and V is TRBV20-1, with D perhaps TRBD1 (6 bases). The germline CDR1 and CDR2 sequences are DFQATT and SNEGSKA (reference sequence). The length of the CDR3 is 12 residues. Trimming cost V 5 bases and J 3 bases, with 11 bases left between them. The CDR3 region has the DNA TGCAGTGCTGGCCCAGGGGACTACGAGCAGTACTTC. Amino acids: CSAGPGDYEQYF.